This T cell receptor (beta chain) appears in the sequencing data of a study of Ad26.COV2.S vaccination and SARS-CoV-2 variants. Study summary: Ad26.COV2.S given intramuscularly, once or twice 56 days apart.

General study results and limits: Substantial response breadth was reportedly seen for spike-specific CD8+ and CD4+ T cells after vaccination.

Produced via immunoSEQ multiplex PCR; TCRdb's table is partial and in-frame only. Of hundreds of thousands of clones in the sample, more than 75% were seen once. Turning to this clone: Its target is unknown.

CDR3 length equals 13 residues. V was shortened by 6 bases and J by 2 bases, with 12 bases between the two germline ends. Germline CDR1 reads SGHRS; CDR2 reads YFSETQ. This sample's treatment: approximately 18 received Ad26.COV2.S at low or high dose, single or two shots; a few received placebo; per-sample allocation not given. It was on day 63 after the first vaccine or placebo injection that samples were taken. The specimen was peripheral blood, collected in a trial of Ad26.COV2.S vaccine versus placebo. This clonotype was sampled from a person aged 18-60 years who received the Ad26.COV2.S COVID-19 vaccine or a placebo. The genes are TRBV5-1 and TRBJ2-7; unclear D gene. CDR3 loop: CASTSATTYEQYF. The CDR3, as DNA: TGCGCCAGCACCTCCGCCACCACCTACGAGCAGTACTTC.